This T cell receptor (beta chain) was retrieved from a study of blood T cell repertoires in COVID-19 (dated by TCRdb to 2020 to 2021). Looking at the study overall: Samples covering the acute and convalescent phases of COVID-19 were provided by collaborators in the United States, Italy and Spain. Subjects who had been exposed to COVID-19, were actively infected with it, or had recovered from it provided the deeply sampled blood TCRbeta repertoires that made up the dataset. HLA class I and class II types, where available, came from metadata supplied by the sample provider rather than from assay-based typing. Samples came from the ongoing ImmuneRACE study (first 160 participants) plus 1,254 subjects from 6 global collaborators. The prospective study material was composed of cDNA or gDNA derived from T cells, B-cell-depleted T cells, or PBMCs. The repertoires were made available in a free public database intended to serve as a resource for research on the immune response to SARS-CoV-2. A de-identified subject ID, COVID-19 status, age in years and sex were almost always included in the sample metadata. The study at large found these results: The amount of clinical and demographic metadata varied by source and participant and was provided uncurated.

V has 2 bases trimmed and J has 7 bases trimmed; junction bases matching no gene number 18. CDR1 and CDR2 are drawn from the germline V gene: LGHNA, YNFKEQ. The CDR3 covers 18 residues, taking in both the cysteine and the phenylalanine. Just CDR3 DNA is preserved here, 54 bases in frame from base 1. Regarding this clone: The antigen it recognizes is unknown. Base qualities are not recorded, but no much larger clone differs from it by a single base.

The immunoSEQ Assay, a bias-controlled multiplex PCR, was used to amplify TCRbeta CDR3 regions from genomic DNA. The original pipeline was this. Nucleated cell counts per sample were estimated from amplification of reference gene primers within the assay. Sequence reads were collapsed and filtered to measure the absolute abundance of every unique TCRbeta CDR3 rearrangement. For each sample, productive Simpson clonality was calculated as the square root of Simpson's diversity index across productive rearrangements. The table was pulled from immuneACCESS by TCRdb, which kept in-frame rearrangements only. Such tables lose some clones; where checked, under half of the loss comes from unresolved V genes, and the rest has no known cause. That table gives V, J and clone size, and the DNA gave D and trimming. Here the sample has roughly 150,000 clones; 70% to 90% occur a single time. The ten largest clones take up roughly 2.4% of the sample.

One collaborating source in Seattle enrolled patients during active infection and followed them longitudinally through the course of disease. The collaborating institutions used their own protocols to collect whole blood in K2EDTA tubes. For TCRbeta analysis, collaborators shipped samples as frozen whole blood, isolated PBMCs, or DNA extracted from either of those sample types. This receptor was taken from a woman older than 75 with COVID-19, enrolled during active disease. The rearranged chain carries TRBV4-2 and TRBJ1-1; 8 of the junction bases match TRBD1. Sequencing input: peripheral blood. The CDR3 has the sequence CASSQWAPGQAYDGEAFF. The DNA reads as follows: TGTGCCAGCAGCCAATGGGCACCGGGACAGGCGTACGACGGTGAAGCTTTCTTT.